This T cell receptor (beta chain) was sequenced during a study of T-cell memory formation after mild COVID-19. General study findings and limits: Researchers found some responding clones in pre-infection memory, a sign that cross-reactive memory joined. Later expanders leaned CD4+, whereas clones that contracted between day 15 and 85 were balanced CD4/CD8.

TCRdb re-analysed the 5' RACE reads in MiXCR, keeping a single row per CDR3 protein. The table lists around 320,000 distinct CDR3 sequences, around 27% of them singletons. Worth noting for this clonotype: The antigen remains undetermined.

The CDR3 covers 17 residues. J lost 4 bases, V lost 0 bases, and 9 bases had no gene match. Germline CDR1 is DFQATT and CDR2 is SNEGSKA (reference sequence). Sequencing was performed on PBMCs or a T cell subset sorted from them (not recorded which). The TCR was taken from an adult woman who had mild COVID-19 (a few samples of this study predate the infection). Cell type and time point are not known. The chain carries TRBV20-1 and TRBJ2-3; the match to TRBD1 covers 11 bases. The CDR3: CSARDTGQGVRADTQYF. In DNA form, the CDR3 reads TGCAGTGCTAGAGATACGGGACAGGGGGTTAGGGCAGATACGCAGTATTTT.